This T cell receptor (beta chain) was observed in a study of blood T cell repertoires in COVID-19 (TCRdb year 2020). In the study overall: Collaborator samples came from the United States, Italy and Spain and covered acute and convalescent phases of COVID-19. The prospective study material was composed of cDNA or gDNA derived from T cells, B-cell-depleted T cells, or PBMCs. The dataset comprised deeply sampled blood TCRbeta repertoires from subjects exposed to, actively infected with, or recovered from COVID-19. The repertoires were released in a freely available public database intended as a resource for research on the immune response to SARS-CoV-2. Samples were obtained from the ongoing ImmuneRACE study (first 160 participants) and from about 1,300 subjects provided by 6 global collaborators. The sample metadata nearly always contained a de-identified subject ID, COVID-19 status, age in years and sex. Where available, HLA class I and class II types were taken from metadata supplied by the sample provider and were not determined by assay-based typing.

The research as a whole found: Clinical and demographic metadata were provided uncurated, with the amount varying by source and participant.

TCRbeta CDR3 regions were amplified from genomic DNA using the immunoSEQ Assay, a bias-controlled multiplex PCR. In the original analysis: The number of nucleated cells in each sample was estimated from the amplification of reference gene primers within the assay. To quantify the absolute abundance of each unique TCRbeta CDR3 rearrangement, sequence reads were collapsed and filtered. Productive Simpson clonality was computed per sample as the square root of Simpson's diversity index over productive rearrangements. The immuneACCESS repertoire file appears here via TCRdb, limited to in-frame rearrangements. These files lack a portion of the clones; in checked studies, under half of the deficit traces to unresolved V genes, and the cause of the others is not known. V and J calls plus clone size are reproduced from that table; the DNA served to infer D and trimming. The table for this sample lists 200,000 to 300,000 clones; about 86% of them were counted only once. The ten largest clones represent around 8.9% of the sample.

Each collaborating institution followed its own protocols to collect whole blood in K2EDTA tubes. For TCRbeta analysis, collaborator samples were shipped as frozen whole blood, as isolated PBMCs, or as DNA extracted from either sample type. Notes on this clone: No antigen is known for it. Per-nucleotide qualities are absent, and no much larger clonotype sits a single base away.

This TCR was sampled from a man older than 75 with acute or convalescent COVID-19. Sequenced material: peripheral blood.

Here is the DNA: TGCGCCAGCAGCTTGGGACATCGGGACTCCTACGAGCAGTACTTC. This encodes CASSLGHRDSYEQYF. The rearranged chain carries TRBV5-1 and TRBJ2-7; the best D guess is TRBD2, with 5 bases matching. Looking up the germline V gene yields CDR1 SGHRS and CDR2 YFSETQ. From the cysteine through the phenylalanine, the CDR3 covers 15 amino acids. Here the CDR3 DNA is all that survives: 45 bases in frame from base 1. V loses 0 bases of germline sequence and J loses 0 bases, and the interval between the two ends is 10 bases.